These T cell receptor beta chains were read from a single sample in a study of T cell clones after liver transplantation. TCRdb's copy holds only in-frame clones and misses some; the assay was immunoSEQ multiplex PCR. Of about 20,000 clones in the sample, 65% to 85% were seen once. The sample in question was CD8+ T cells from blood, obtained approximately 54 months after liver transplant. These receptors all come from a human patient who received a liver transplant. A subset of T cells may come from the graft donor. Both conserved end residues are part of each CDR3. Fields, in order: CDR3 length, clone size, J gene, D gene, V gene, CDR3 DNA, CDR3 protein. D genes are given only for firm matches. Rows give clone size only sometimes, using once, few, many, or a class for an expanded clone.

CDR3 length: 14; clone size: -; J gene: TRBJ1-1; D gene: -; V gene: TRBV30; CDR3 DNA: TGTGCCTGGAGTGTTATAACAGGCGGTACTGAAGCTTTCTTT; CDR3 protein: CAWSVITGGTEAFF
CDR3 length: 16; clone size: -; J gene: TRBJ2-7; D gene: -; V gene: TRBV23-1; CDR3 DNA: TGCGCCAGCAGTCCGACGCGGGCAGCCTTCCAAAACGAGCAGTACTTC; CDR3 protein: CASSPTRAAFQNEQYF
CDR3 length: 11; clone size: -; J gene: TRBJ2-1; D gene: -; V gene: TRBV30; CDR3 DNA: TGTGCCTGGAGTTCGGACAATGAGCAGTTCTTC; CDR3 protein: CAWSSDNEQFF
CDR3 length: 13; clone size: -; J gene: TRBJ2-2; D gene: -; V gene: TRBV19; CDR3 DNA: TGTGCCAGTAGTATAGTAGGGCTTGGGGAGCTGTTTTTT; CDR3 protein: CASSIVGLGELFF
CDR3 length: 16; clone size: -; J gene: TRBJ1-4; D gene: TRBD1; V gene: TRBV28; CDR3 DNA: TGTGCCAGCAGTCAAATCTTAACAGGGGGAAATGAAAAACTGTTTTTT; CDR3 protein: CASSQILTGGNEKLFF
CDR3 length: 13; clone size: -; J gene: TRBJ2-1; D gene: -; V gene: TRBV7-2; CDR3 DNA: TGTGCCAGCAGCTTAGGGTGGGGCAATGAGCAGTTCTTC; CDR3 protein: CASSLGWGNEQFF
CDR3 length: 14; clone size: -; J gene: TRBJ1-6; D gene: -; V gene: TRBV25-1; CDR3 DNA: TGTGCCAGCAGTGAACAGGAGATTAATTCACCCCTCCACTTT; CDR3 protein: CASSEQEINSPLHF
CDR3 length: 13; clone size: -; J gene: TRBJ1-1; D gene: TRBD1; V gene: TRBV11-2; CDR3 DNA: TGTGCCAGCAGCATAGGGGGCGGCACTGAAGCTTTCTTT; CDR3 protein: CASSIGGGTEAFF
CDR3 length: 15; clone size: few; J gene: TRBJ1-2; D gene: TRBD1; V gene: TRBV4-1; CDR3 DNA: TGCGCCAGCAGCCCACAGGGGGCGCGCTTCTATGGCTACACCTTC; CDR3 protein: CASSPQGARFYGYTF
CDR3 length: 12; clone size: -; J gene: TRBJ2-5; D gene: -; V gene: TRBV7-6; CDR3 DNA: TGTGCCAGCAGCTTGGGAGCTGAGACCCAGTACTTC; CDR3 protein: CASSLGAETQYF
CDR3 length: 15; clone size: medium-sized; J gene: TRBJ2-2; D gene: TRBD1; V gene: TRBV5-3; CDR3 DNA: TGTGCCAGAAGCTGTGGGACAGGGCGCACCGGGGAGCTGTTTTTT; CDR3 protein: CARSCGTGRTGELFF
CDR3 length: 14; clone size: -; J gene: TRBJ2-3; D gene: -; V gene: TRBV6-1; CDR3 DNA: TGTGCCAGCAGTGAAATAGGGACATACGATACGCAGTATTTT; CDR3 protein: CASSEIGTYDTQYF
CDR3 length: 13; clone size: -; J gene: TRBJ2-7; D gene: -; V gene: TRBV5-4; CDR3 DNA: TGTGCCAGCAGTTTCGCCTACAGTGACGAGCAGTACTTC; CDR3 protein: CASSFAYSDEQYF
CDR3 length: 10; clone size: -; J gene: TRBJ2-1; D gene: -; V gene: TRBV6-1; CDR3 DNA: TGTGCCAGCAGCCTAAATGAGCAGTTCTTC; CDR3 protein: CASSLNEQFF
CDR3 length: 14; clone size: -; J gene: TRBJ1-5; D gene: -; V gene: TRBV6-1; CDR3 DNA: TGTGCCAGCAGGGAGGATTCCCCTCGTCAGCCCCAGCATTTT; CDR3 protein: CASREDSPRQPQHF
CDR3 length: 17; clone size: -; J gene: TRBJ2-3; D gene: -; V gene: TRBV28; CDR3 DNA: TGTGCCAGCAGCAAGGAACAACAGGGTTTCGGCACAGATACGCAGTATTTT; CDR3 protein: CASSKEQQGFGTDTQYF
CDR3 length: 15; clone size: few; J gene: TRBJ2-7; D gene: TRBD2; V gene: TRBV6-5; CDR3 DNA: TGTGCCAGCAGCCTTACGGGACTAGCGGACTACGAGCAGTACTTC; CDR3 protein: CASSLTGLADYEQYF
CDR3 length: 14; clone size: -; J gene: TRBJ2-7; D gene: TRBD1; V gene: TRBV7-9; CDR3 DNA: TGTGCCACCCACACGACAGGGGGAGCCTACGAGCAGTACTTC; CDR3 protein: CATHTTGGAYEQYF
CDR3 length: 14; clone size: -; J gene: TRBJ2-7; D gene: -; V gene: TRBV5-1; CDR3 DNA: TGCGCCAGCAGCCCCCGTATTTCGAACGACGAGCAGTACTTC; CDR3 protein: CASSPRISNDEQYF
CDR3 length: 14; clone size: few; J gene: TRBJ2-7; D gene: -; V gene: TRBV19; CDR3 DNA: TGTGCCAGTAGTATCGGCGGGAAGGCCTACGAGCAGTACTTC; CDR3 protein: CASSIGGKAYEQYF
CDR3 length: 15; clone size: -; J gene: TRBJ2-2; D gene: TRBD2; V gene: TRBV6-5; CDR3 DNA: TGTGCCAGCAGTGGGGGACTAGTGGGTACCGGGGAGCTGTTTTTT; CDR3 protein: CASSGGLVGTGELFF
CDR3 length: 15; clone size: -; J gene: TRBJ2-7; D gene: -; V gene: TRBV27; CDR3 DNA: TGTGCCAGCAGCGGGACCGGGACGTACTCCTACGAGCAGTACTTC; CDR3 protein: CASSGTGTYSYEQYF
CDR3 length: 16; clone size: -; J gene: TRBJ1-5; D gene: TRBD1; V gene: TRBV28; CDR3 DNA: TGTGCCAGCAGTGCCGGGACAGGGTTTGGCAATCAGCCCCAGCATTTT; CDR3 protein: CASSAGTGFGNQPQHF
CDR3 length: 16; clone size: -; J gene: TRBJ2-4; D gene: -; V gene: TRBV6-1; CDR3 DNA: TGTGCCAGCAGTGAAAAGGTGGGGCTGGTCAAAAACATTCAGTACTTC; CDR3 protein: CASSEKVGLVKNIQYF
CDR3 length: 14; clone size: -; J gene: TRBJ1-1; D gene: -; V gene: TRBV7-9; CDR3 DNA: TGTGCCAGCAACGTAGGGGTTGGGGACACTGAAGCTTTCTTT; CDR3 protein: CASNVGVGDTEAFF
CDR3 length: 15; clone size: once; J gene: TRBJ2-3; D gene: TRBD2; V gene: TRBV27; CDR3 DNA: TGTGCCAGCAGTACTAGCACTAGCGGGACAGATACGCAGTATTTT; CDR3 protein: CASSTSTSGTDTQYF
CDR3 length: 16; clone size: once; J gene: TRBJ2-1; D gene: TRBD2; V gene: TRBV4-1; CDR3 DNA: TGCGCCAGCAGCCAGTCTAGCGGGGGGTCCTACAATGAGCAGTTCTTC; CDR3 protein: CASSQSSGGSYNEQFF
CDR3 length: 15; clone size: -; J gene: TRBJ2-7; D gene: -; V gene: TRBV5-1; CDR3 DNA: TGCGCCAGCAGCTTGGCAGTCAACCGGAACGACGAGCAGTACTTC; CDR3 protein: CASSLAVNRNDEQYF
CDR3 length: 15; clone size: once; J gene: TRBJ1-1; D gene: -; V gene: TRBV7-6; CDR3 DNA: TGTGCCAGCAGTTTATCACAGGGCTTGGGGACTGAAGCTTTCTTT; CDR3 protein: CASSLSQGLGTEAFF
CDR3 length: 15; clone size: -; J gene: TRBJ1-4; D gene: TRBD1; V gene: TRBV11-2; CDR3 DNA: TGTGCCAGCAGCTTAGAGGCAGGGGGCGATGAAAAACTGTTTTTT; CDR3 protein: CASSLEAGGDEKLFF
CDR3 length: 13; clone size: -; J gene: TRBJ2-7; D gene: -; V gene: TRBV10-3; CDR3 DNA: TGTGCCATAGCGACAGAAGGAGAAGGCGAGCAGTACTTC; CDR3 protein: CAIATEGEGEQYF
CDR3 length: 16; clone size: -; J gene: TRBJ1-1; D gene: TRBD1; V gene: TRBV6-6; CDR3 DNA: TGTGCCAGCAGTCAGGACAGGTTAGGTGTAGACACTGAAGCTTTCTTT; CDR3 protein: CASSQDRLGVDTEAFF
CDR3 length: 13; clone size: -; J gene: TRBJ2-1; D gene: TRBD1; V gene: TRBV10-1; CDR3 DNA: TGCGCCAGCAGTGAGACAGGGGCCGATGAGCAGTTCTTC; CDR3 protein: CASSETGADEQFF
CDR3 length: 13; clone size: -; J gene: TRBJ2-7; D gene: -; V gene: TRBV27; CDR3 DNA: TGTGCCAGCATCCCTGAAGGGGGCTACGAGCAGTACTTC; CDR3 protein: CASIPEGGYEQYF
CDR3 length: 13; clone size: -; J gene: TRBJ2-2; D gene: -; V gene: TRBV27; CDR3 DNA: TGTGCCAGCAGTCCAATCAACACCGGGGAGCTGTTTTTT; CDR3 protein: CASSPINTGELFF
CDR3 length: 19; clone size: -; J gene: TRBJ1-2; D gene: -; V gene: TRBV4-2; CDR3 DNA: TGTGCCAGCAGCCAAGTGCATGACCCAACAGGGTCATCTAACTATGGCTACACCTTC; CDR3 protein: CASSQVHDPTGSSNYGYTF
CDR3 length: 15; clone size: -; J gene: TRBJ2-3; D gene: TRBD1; V gene: TRBV28; CDR3 DNA: TGTGCCAGCAGTTTACCCAGGGGGCTGTTAGATACGCAGTATTTT; CDR3 protein: CASSLPRGLLDTQYF
CDR3 length: 16; clone size: -; J gene: TRBJ1-2; D gene: TRBD1; V gene: TRBV2; CDR3 DNA: TGTGCCAGCAGTGAAGCCCGGACAGGGTCGGGCTATGGCTACACCTTC; CDR3 protein: CASSEARTGSGYGYTF
CDR3 length: 14; clone size: once; J gene: TRBJ2-6; D gene: -; V gene: TRBV2; CDR3 DNA: TGTGCCACGGACAGTGCCTCTGGGGCCAACGTCCTGACTTTC; CDR3 protein: CATDSASGANVLTF